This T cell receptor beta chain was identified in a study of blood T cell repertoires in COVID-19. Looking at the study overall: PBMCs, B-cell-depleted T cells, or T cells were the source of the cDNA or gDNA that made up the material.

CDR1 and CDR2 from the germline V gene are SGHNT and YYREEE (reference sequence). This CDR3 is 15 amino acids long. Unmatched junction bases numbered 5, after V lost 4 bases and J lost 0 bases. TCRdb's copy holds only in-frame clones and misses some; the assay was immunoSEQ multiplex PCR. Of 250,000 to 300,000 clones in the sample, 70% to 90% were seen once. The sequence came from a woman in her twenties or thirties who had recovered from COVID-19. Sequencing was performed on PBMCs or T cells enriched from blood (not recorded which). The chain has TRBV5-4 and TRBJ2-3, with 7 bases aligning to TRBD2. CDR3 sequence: CASSRSGASTDTQYF. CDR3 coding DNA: TGTGCCAGCAGCCGAAGCGGGGCTAGCACAGATACGCAGTATTTT.